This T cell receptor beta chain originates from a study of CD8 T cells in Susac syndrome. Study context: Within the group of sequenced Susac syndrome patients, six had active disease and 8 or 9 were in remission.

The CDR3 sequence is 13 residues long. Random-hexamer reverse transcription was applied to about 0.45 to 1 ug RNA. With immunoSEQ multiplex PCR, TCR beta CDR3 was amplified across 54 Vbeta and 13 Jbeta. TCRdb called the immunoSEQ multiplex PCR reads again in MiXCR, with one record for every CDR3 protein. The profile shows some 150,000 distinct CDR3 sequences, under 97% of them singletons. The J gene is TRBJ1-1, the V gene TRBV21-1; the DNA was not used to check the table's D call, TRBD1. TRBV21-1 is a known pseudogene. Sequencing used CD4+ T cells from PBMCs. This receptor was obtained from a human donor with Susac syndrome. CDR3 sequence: CASSKAGGEKAFF. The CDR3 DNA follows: TGTGCCAGCAGCAAAGCGGGGGGAGAGAAAGCTTTCTTT.